This T cell receptor (beta chain) was recorded in a study of T cells in Graves' hyperthyroidism and ophthalmopathy. At the level of the study: Blood was drawn when the patient was first diagnosed and still untreated.

The V end was cut by 7 bases, the J end by 5 bases, with 17 bases between. Germline lookup yields CDR1 MNHNS and CDR2 SASEGT. The CDR3 spans 14 residues. General study points: Before onset, by a median of approximately 6.8 months, the model predicted ophthalmopathy.

There were TCR beta CDR3 regions amplified from RNA transcripts. In the first-round RT-PCR of the TCR CDR3, the HTBI primer set was used. TCRdb re-called the multiplex PCR reads with MiXCR, one entry per CDR3 protein. The table has around 350,000 distinct CDR3 sequences, 19% seen once. This clonotype was detected ten times or more. What it binds is not known. The TCR originated in a woman aged 18-29 years with Graves' hyperthyroidism. The genes are TRBV6-1 and TRBJ2-5; TRBD2 might be the D (6 bases). Sequencing used blood. DNA for the CDR3: TGTGCCAGCATGCGCCGGGGACTGCAGGAGACCCAGTACTTC. Its translation is CASMRRGLQETQYF.